A single sample gave rise to the 16 T cell receptor beta chains below, sequenced in a study of blood T cell repertoires in COVID-19. The protocol was immunoSEQ multiplex PCR, while the TCRdb copy is restricted to in-frame clones and leaves out a portion. The sample yields tens of thousands of clones, roughly 84% seen once. The sequenced material came from peripheral blood. Receptors were obtained from a woman in her seventies with acute or convalescent COVID-19.

The chain is built from TRBV28 and TRBJ2-1, with D possibly matching TRBD2 (5 bases). The CDR3 length is 16 residues. CDR1 is MDHEN and CDR2 is SYDVKM in the germline V gene. V lost 6 bases, J lost 10 bases, and 25 bases lay in between. The CDR3: CASRWETSVYSGEQFF. In DNA, the CDR3 is TGTGCCAGCAGATGGGAGACCAGCGTTTATTCTGGAGAGCAGTTCTTC.

V gene TRBV18 combines with J gene TRBJ2-3; D is possibly TRBD2 (5 bases). This CDR3 is 14 amino acids long. Deletions cut 7 bases from V and 4 bases from J, with 15 bases between. The germline V gene has CDR1 KGHSH and CDR2 LQKENI. CDR3 nucleotide sequence: TGTGCCAGCTTCACCGGGATGGAATCAGATACGCAGTATTTT. Protein sequence: CASFTGMESDTQYF.

V usage is TRBV9 and J usage is TRBJ1-6; 7 positions match TRBD1. Unmatched junction bases numbered 14, after V lost 7 bases and J lost 7 bases. Germline CDR1 is SGDLS and CDR2 is YYNGEE. This CDR3 spans 16 amino acids. CDR3 sequence: CASGWGTGAENSPLHF. For the CDR3, the DNA is TGTGCCAGCGGGTGGGGTACAGGGGCCGAGAATTCACCCCTCCACTTT.

The genes are TRBV6-2 or TRBV6-3 and TRBJ2-3; 14 bases line up with TRBD2. The CDR3 is 16 amino acids. V gave up 0 bases and J gave up 7 bases; unmatched junction bases: 3. CDR1 MNHEY and CDR2 SVGEGT come from the germline V gene. The CDR3 region has the DNA TGTGCCAGCAGTTACTCTGGGACTAGCGGGAGTTATACGCAGTATTTT. Translation gives CASSYSGTSGSYTQYF.

This clone has a handful of counts. The V and J genes are TRBV6-1 and TRBJ1-6; D is unclear. Trimming cost V 1 base and J 9 bases, with 13 bases left between them. The CDR3 has 15 amino acids. In germline, CDR1 is MNHNS, CDR2 SASEGT. The CDR3 reads CASSEGGSGSSPLHF. CDR3 DNA sequence: TGTGCCAGCAGTGAAGGCGGTTCGGGGAGTTCACCCCTCCACTTT.

This chain connects TRBV12-3 or TRBV12-4 to TRBJ2-5; D is possibly TRBD2 (6 bases). The CDR3 length is 10 residues. Trimming pared 8 bases from V and 5 bases from J, leaving 6 bases between. CDR3 coding DNA: TGTGCCAGCGGGAGGGAGACCCAGTACTTC. Amino acids: CASGRETQYF.

This clone has a handful of counts. V is TRBV4-1 and J is TRBJ1-2; 7 bases match TRBD1. Losses at the gene ends were 7 bases for V and 2 bases for J; bases not matched to a gene: 10. In germline, CDR1 is MGHRA, CDR2 YSYEKL. The CDR3 extends over 15 amino acids. The CDR3, as DNA: TGCGCCAGCACGAGGACAGGTCGAACAAACTATGGCTACACCTTC. It yields the protein CASTRTGRTNYGYTF.

This clone has just a few counts. The chain links TRBV10-3 to TRBJ1-2; D is possibly TRBD1 (6 bases). CDR1 and CDR2 from the germline V gene are ENHRY and SYGVKD. The CDR3 consists of 14 residues. The V and J ends lost 3 bases and 3 bases respectively, with 11 bases between them. As DNA, the CDR3 is TGTGCCATCAGTGACGGGTCAGGGGACTATGGCTACACCTTC. Residues: CAISDGSGDYGYTF.

The chain links TRBV24-1 to TRBJ2-1; maybe TRBD2 (6 bases). Germline CDR1 is KGHDR and CDR2 is SFDVKD. V lost 4 bases and J 3 bases, leaving 15 bases between the germline ends. CDR3 size: 16 residues. The DNA for the CDR3 is TGTGCCACCAGTGACCCCTGGGGACTTCTCTACAATGAGCAGTTCTTC. Amino acids: CATSDPWGLLYNEQFF.

The chain couples TRBV6-2 or TRBV6-3 to TRBJ2-2; TRBD2 might be the D (5 bases). The CDR3 length is 16 residues. The germline V gene encodes CDR1 MNHEY and CDR2 SVGEGT. V dropped 0 bases and J dropped 5 bases, with 13 bases sitting between them. In DNA, the CDR3 is TGTGCCAGCAGTTACTCGAGGGCAGACCTAACCGGGGAGCTGTTTTTT. It codes for CASSYSRADLTGELFF.

The CDR3 nucleotides read TGTGCCAGCAGCCTGGACCGATGGGGGAGGGTCAGGGAGACCCAGTACTTC. Translated: CASSLDRWGRVRETQYF. The chain employs TRBV7-8 and TRBJ2-5; 7 bases map to TRBD2. This CDR3 spans 17 amino acids. Germline V gives CDR1 SGHVS, CDR2 FQNEAQ. J lost 5 bases, V lost 5 bases, and 17 bases had no gene match. The complete variable domain, with remaining parts taken from reference TRBV7-8 and TRBJ2-5, reads GAGVSQSPRYKVAKRGQDVALRCDPISGHVSLFWYQQALGQGPEFLTYFQNEAQLDKSGLPSDRFFAERPEGSVSTLKIQRTQQEDSAVYLCASSLDRWGRVRETQYFGPGTRLLVL.

The chain links TRBV7-2 to TRBJ2-3, with a tentative D call TRBD2 (6 bases). From germline, CDR1 is SGHTA and CDR2 FQGNSA. The V end lost 5 bases, the J end lost 0 bases, and 9 bases lay between the germline ends. This CDR3 comprises 14 residues. The CDR3 spells CASSTGTSTDTQYF. As DNA, the CDR3 is TGTGCCAGCAGCACCGGGACTAGCACAGATACGCAGTATTTT.

The CDR3 here is CASSFRRYSYNEQFF. In DNA, the CDR3 is TGTGCCAGCAGCTTCCGTCGTTATTCCTACAATGAGCAGTTCTTC. The J gene is TRBJ2-1, the V gene TRBV13; the D is unclear. The CDR3 is made up of 15 amino acids. The germline CDR1 and CDR2 sequences are PRHDT and FYEKMQ (reference sequence). Trimming cost V 3 bases and J 1 base, with 10 bases left between them.

The V gene is TRBV25-1, the J gene TRBJ1-5; D gene uncertain. Trimming left V 0 bases short and J 2 bases short, with 8 bases between. The CDR3 has 15 residues. Germline loops: CDR1 MGHDK, CDR2 SYGVNS. The chain's CDR3 is CASSEYGSGNQPQHF. CDR3 nucleotides: TGTGCCAGCAGTGAATACGGTAGCGGCAATCAGCCCCAGCATTTT.

J is TRBJ2-3 and V is TRBV6-5, with D possibly matching TRBD2 (5 bases). This CDR3 comprises 14 residues. Trimming removed 4 bases at V and 2 bases at J, with 10 bases between. Germline CDR1 MNHEY, CDR2 SVGAGI. CDR3 sequence reads: CASSSRGATDTQYF. In DNA, the CDR3 is TGTGCCAGCAGTTCTCGGGGAGCCACAGATACGCAGTATTTT.

V is TRBV5-1 and J is TRBJ1-3, with D unresolved. This CDR3 has 16 residues. Trimming shortened V by 0 bases and J by 4 bases, and 14 bases separated the two germline ends. Germline-derived CDR1 and CDR2 are SGHRS and YFSETQ. CDR3: CASSLATRGEGNTIYF. CDR3 bases: TGCGCCAGCAGCTTGGCCACACGGGGAGAGGGAAACACCATATATTTT.